This TCR beta chain was sequenced in a study of OX40 agonist ivuxolimab in advanced cancers. Study as a whole: The patients got ivuxolimab, which is an agonistic anti-OX40 (CD134) antibody. Six ivuxolimab dose levels, 0.01 to 10 mg/kg, were given intravenously every 2 weeks. Overall study findings and caveats: Clonal expansion in partial responders at 0.1-3.0 mg/kg ranked among the lowest.

This clone has just one count. Its specificity is unknown. Measured with immunoSEQ multiplex PCR; TCRdb has only the in-frame clones, and not every one. Of just under 20,000 clones listed, 80% to 90% are singletons. The sample here was CD4+ or CD8+ T cells sorted from blood, taken in a trial of the OX40 agonist ivuxolimab. The sequence came from an adult with an advanced solid tumor such as melanoma, head and neck, liver or kidney cancer.

The CDR3 spells CASSFGGRRDEQYF. The DNA for the CDR3 is TGTGCCAGCAGCTTTGGGGGCCGGAGGGACGAGCAGTACTTC. The chain couples TRBV11-2 to TRBJ2-7; tentatively, D is TRBD1 or TRBD2 (6 bases each). Trimming shortened V by 3 bases and J by 5 bases, and 14 bases separated the two germline ends. The V gene's germline CDR1 is SGHAT and CDR2 FQNNGV. The CDR3 has 14 residues.